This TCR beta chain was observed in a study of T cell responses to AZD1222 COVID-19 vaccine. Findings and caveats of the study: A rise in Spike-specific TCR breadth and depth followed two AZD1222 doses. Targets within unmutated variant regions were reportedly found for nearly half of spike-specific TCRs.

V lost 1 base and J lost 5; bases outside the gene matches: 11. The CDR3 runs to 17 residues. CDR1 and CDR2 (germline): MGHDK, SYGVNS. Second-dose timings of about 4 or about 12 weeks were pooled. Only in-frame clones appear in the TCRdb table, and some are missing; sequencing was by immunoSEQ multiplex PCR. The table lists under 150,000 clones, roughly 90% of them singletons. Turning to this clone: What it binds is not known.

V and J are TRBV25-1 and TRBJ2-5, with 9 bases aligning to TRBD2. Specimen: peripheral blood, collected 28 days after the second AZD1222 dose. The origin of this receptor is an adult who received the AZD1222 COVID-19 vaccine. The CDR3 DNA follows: TGTGCCAGCAGTGAATGGGGGGGTAGCGGGAGTTCCGAGACCCAGTACTTC. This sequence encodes CASSEWGGSGSSETQYF.